A selection of T cell receptor beta chains follows, all from one sample in a study of blood T cell repertoires in COVID-19. Repertoires were generated with immunoSEQ multiplex PCR, while TCRdb's copy carries only in-frame clones and drops some. The repertoire holds about 74,000 clones, around 90% seen once, with 1.5% to 2% in the top ten. The sample consisted of peripheral blood. The receptors derive from a woman aged 80 or over with active or convalescent COVID-19. CDR3s include the opening cysteine and the closing phenylalanine or tryptophan. D genes are given only for firm matches. Clone size appears in some rows only: once, few, many, or a class for an expanded clone.

d_call j_call v_call clone_size cdr3_aa cdr3_nt
TRBD1 TRBJ1-5 TRBV3-1/TRBV3-2 few CASSRWDRRVSQPQHF TGTGCCAGCAGCCGGTGGGACAGGAGGGTTAGTCAGCCCCAGCATTTT
TRBD2 TRBJ2-7 TRBV7-2 - CASSSNPASGTSVSYEQYF TGTGCCAGCAGCTCAAACCCCGCCTCCGGGACTAGCGTCTCCTACGAGCAGTACTTC
- TRBJ1-1 TRBV9 - CASSAGQTNTEAFF TGTGCCAGCAGCGCCGGACAGACGAACACTGAAGCTTTCTTT
- TRBJ1-1 TRBV7-2 - CASSLGPGSNTEAFF TGTGCCAGCAGCTTAGGTCCAGGGTCGAACACTGAAGCTTTCTTT
- TRBJ2-1 TRBV1 - CTSTGLAGVDEQFF TGCACCAGCACGGGACTAGCGGGAGTAGATGAGCAGTTCTTC
TRBD2 TRBJ2-3 TRBV4-2 - CASSQGLAENTQYF TGTGCCAGCAGCCAGGGACTAGCGGAGAATACGCAGTATTTT
- TRBJ2-7 TRBV7-2 once CASSFRDSTYEQYF TGTGCCAGCAGCTTCCGGGACTCCACCTACGAGCAGTACTTC
TRBD1 TRBJ1-5 TRBV27 - CASSLQGAGQPQHF TGTGCCAGCAGTCTACAGGGGGCAGGGCAGCCCCAGCATTTT
- TRBJ1-3 TRBV2 - CASSGAGRSGNTIYF TGTGCCAGCAGTGGGGCAGGCAGGTCTGGAAACACCATATATTTT
- TRBJ1-3 TRBV6-5 few CASVIDWSSGNTIYF TGTGCCAGCGTGATCGACTGGAGCTCTGGAAACACCATATATTTT
- TRBJ1-4 TRBV12-5 - CASGLGQLLNEKLFF TGTGCTAGTGGTTTGGGACAGCTGCTTAATGAAAAACTGTTTTTT
- TRBJ2-7 TRBV10-3 - CAISETSGVSSYEQYF TGTGCCATCAGTGAAACGTCAGGGGTGAGCTCCTACGAGCAGTACTTC
- TRBJ1-5 TRBV6-5 - CASSRGGSNQPQHF TGTGCCAGCAGTAGGGGAGGTAGCAATCAGCCCCAGCATTTT